This T cell receptor beta chain was documented in a study of cytomegalovirus exposure and HLA in healthy donors. Study-wide findings and caveats: A few V segments could not be told apart, such as TRBV6-2 and TRBV6-3, and were left out. Most of the CMV-associated TCR beta chains (in a later analysis) appeared to be HLA-restricted.

The PCR had 60 Vbeta and 13 Jbeta primers. The repertoire was sequenced with immunoSEQ multiplex PCR; TCRdb's copy has only in-frame clones and lacks some. Of about 140,000 clones listed, approximately 84% are singletons. With 7 bases removed from V and 9 bases from J, the gap between germline ends came to 13 bases. The length of the CDR3 is 12 residues. Germline lookup yields CDR1 MDHEN and CDR2 SYDVKM. Worth noting for this clone: Its antigen is not known.

The TCR sequence derives from a man in his thirties or forties in good health and CMV-seropositive. The chain carries TRBV28 and TRBJ1-5; D not resolved. The sequencing sample was made of PBMCs. CDR3 coding DNA: TGTGCCAGCACCCACACAGACCGGCCCCAGCATTTT. Its translation is CASTHTDRPQHF.